These 24 T cell receptor beta chains were all obtained from the same sample, sequenced in a study of T cell repertoires in cytomegalovirus infection. TCRdb used MiXCR to reprocess the reads, holding one entry per CDR3 protein. Altogether about 180,000 distinct CDR3 sequences are present, about a fifth being singletons, with the ten largest covering about 25%. No antigen has been assigned to these receptors. The sample consisted of CD8+ T cells from cultured PBMCs, taken from culture after CMV antigen stimulation. Source of these receptors: a human donor in good health (CMV status not recorded). Some clones in this sample may be carry-over from other donors' samples.

This chain uses TRBV12-5 with TRBJ2-2, with no clear D. Between the trimmed V and J ends, which lost 8 bases and 1 base, there was a span of 8 bases. Germline values: CDR1 LGHNT, CDR2 FRNRAP. This CDR3 has 13 amino acids. The CDR3 loop is CASNDLNTGELFF. CDR3 in DNA: TGTGCTAGTAATGACCTGAACACCGGGGAGCTGTTTTTT.

In its sample, this clonotype was seen a few times. The chain uses TRBV12-3 or TRBV12-4 and TRBJ2-5; D not resolved. The CDR3 runs 14 residues. Trimming removed 1 base at V and 3 bases at J, with 9 bases between. For the CDR3, the DNA is TGTGCCAGCAGTTTAGACTGGAGAAAAGAGACCCAGTACTTC. Its protein is CASSLDWRKETQYF.

This rearrangement joins TRBV5-5 to TRBJ2-2, with D perhaps matching TRBD2 (5 bases). V lost 0 bases and J 5 bases, leaving 11 bases between the germline ends. This CDR3 region has 15 residues. CDR1 and CDR2 (germline): SGHKS, YYEKEE (reference sequence). CDR3 amino acids: CASSLAGWRTGELFF. DNA of the CDR3: TGTGCCAGCAGCTTGGCGGGTTGGAGGACCGGGGAGCTGTTTTTT.

The chain joins TRBV6-1 to TRBJ1-2; the D gene is possibly TRBD1 (5 bases). Per the germline V gene, CDR1 is MNHNS and CDR2 is SASEGT. Trimming removed 1 base at V and 6 bases at J, with 15 bases between. The CDR3 is made up of 15 amino acids. Here the CDR3 reads CASSEGVGGVDGYTF. For the CDR3, the DNA is TGTGCCAGCAGTGAAGGAGTGGGGGGAGTAGATGGCTACACCTTC.

V is TRBV7-8 and J is TRBJ2-1; 11 positions agree with TRBD2. The CDR3 totals 15 residues. Germline V gene lookup returns CDR1 SGHVS and CDR2 FQNEAQ. V trimming: 4 bases; J trimming: 6 bases; junction bases outside the gene matches: 5. The CDR3: CASSSLAGVRNEQFF. As DNA, the CDR3 is TGTGCCAGCAGCTCACTAGCGGGGGTACGCAATGAGCAGTTCTTC.

The V gene is TRBV7-6, the J gene TRBJ1-1, with a possible D match to TRBD1 (5 bases). Germline loops: CDR1 SGHVS, CDR2 FNYEAQ. The CDR3 spans 15 residues. V dropped 1 base and J dropped 3 bases, with 12 bases sitting between them. The CDR3 bases are TGTGCCAGCAGCTTAGGGGGCCCCTTCGACACTGAAGCTTTCTTT. Its protein product is CASSLGGPFDTEAFF.

This clonotype has only a few counts. V and J are TRBV5-5 and TRBJ1-1; 8 bases map to TRBD1. The CDR3 is 14 residues long. Germline V CDR1 and CDR2: SGHKS, YYEKEE (reference sequence). Trimming cost V 1 base and J 4 bases; bases outside gene matches: 3. CDR3 DNA: TGTGCCAGCAGCTTGCGCAGGGGGCGCACTGAAGCTTTCTTT. This codes for CASSLRRGRTEAFF.

This CDR3 reads CASTGQGNTEAFF. CDR3 nucleotide sequence: TGTGCCAGCACCGGGCAGGGAAACACTGAAGCTTTCTTT. The rearrangement joins TRBV6-2 or TRBV6-3 to TRBJ1-1; the D gene is possibly TRBD1 (5 bases). Per the germline V gene, CDR1 is MNHEY and CDR2 is SVGEGT. Deletions cut 7 bases from V and 2 bases from J, with 11 bases between. The CDR3 has 13 residues.

This clonotype turned up a few times. This chain links TRBV9 with TRBJ1-6; the D gene is possibly TRBD1 (6 bases). Germline CDR1 is SGDLS and CDR2 is YYNGEE. V lost 0 bases and J 9 bases, leaving 10 bases between the germline ends. The CDR3 spans 14 residues. CDR3 bases: TGTGCCAGCAGCGTAGGTGGGGGCCTTTCACCCCTCCACTTT. Translation gives CASSVGGGLSPLHF. Together with reference TRBV9 and TRBJ1-6, the CDR3 gives the full variable domain: DSGVTQTPKHLITATGQRVTLRCSPRSGDLSVYWYQQSLDQGLQFLIQYYNGEERAKGNILERFSAQQFPDLHSELNLSSLELGDSALYFCASSVGGGLSPLHFGNGTRLTVT.

This clonotype was observed a handful of times. The chain recombines TRBV27 with TRBJ1-1; D call uncertain. Germline assignment: CDR1 MNHEY and CDR2 SMNVEV (reference sequence). The CDR3 runs to 13 residues. The V end was cut by 0 bases, the J end by 4 bases, with 6 bases between. The chain's CDR3 is CASSLSRSTEAFF. In DNA form, the CDR3 reads TGTGCCAGCAGTTTATCCAGGAGCACTGAAGCTTTCTTT.

J is TRBJ1-6 and V is TRBV6-2 or TRBV6-3; 8 nucleotides align to TRBD1. The CDR3 sequence is 20 residues long. Germline V lookup: CDR1 MNHEY, CDR2 SVGEGT. The V segment lost 2 bases and the J segment 4 bases; nucleotides outside the gene matches: 16. The CDR3 bases are TGTGCCAGCAGTTACCTACCCGACAGGGGTTTGACCCCATATAATTCACCCCTCCACTTT. Its translation is CASSYLPDRGLTPYNSPLHF.

The rearrangement uses TRBV9 and TRBJ1-1, with D perhaps TRBD1 (5 bases). This CDR3 region has 12 residues. Germline loops: CDR1 SGDLS, CDR2 YYNGEE. Trimming removed 9 bases at V and 11 bases at J, with 20 bases between. CDR3 loop: CATQQVSAQAFF. In DNA form, the CDR3 reads TGTGCCACCCAACAGGTATCCGCGCAGGCTTTCTTT.

This clonotype was seen a few times. V is TRBV7-9 and J is TRBJ1-4, with 7 bases aligning to TRBD1. Germline assignment: CDR1 SEHNR and CDR2 FQNEAQ (reference sequence). With V trimmed by 4 bases and J by 3 bases, 8 bases remained unmatched. CDR3 length equals 16 residues. In nucleotides, the CDR3 is TGTGCCAGCAGCTCCAACAGGGGACGGGCTAATGAAAAACTGTTTTTT. Its translation: CASSSNRGRANEKLFF. Based on the CDR3 plus reference TRBV7-9 and TRBJ1-4, the full variable domain is DTGVSQNPRHKITKRGQNVTFRCDPISEHNRLYWYRQTLGQGPEFLTYFQNEAQLEKSRLLSDRFSAERPKGSFSTLEIQRTEQGDSAMYLCASSSNRGRANEKLFFGSGTQLSVL.

This CDR3 is CASSSSGWGIGELFF. The DNA of the CDR3 is TGTGCCAGCAGCTCCTCCGGGTGGGGCATCGGGGAGCTGTTTTTT. This chain connects TRBV7-3 to TRBJ2-2; a weak D match, TRBD1 (5 bases). The CDR3 consists of 15 residues. V was cut by 4 bases and J by 7 bases, with 16 bases left in between. The germline V gene encodes CDR1 SGHTA and CDR2 FQGTGA. The full variable domain, with the rest looked up from reference TRBV7-3 and TRBJ2-2, is GAGVSQTPSNKVTEKGKYVELRCDPISGHTALYWYRQSLGQGPEFLIYFQGTGAADDSGLPNDRFFAVRPEGSVSTLKIQRTERGDSAVYLCASSSSGWGIGELFFGEGSRLTVL.

The chain combines TRBV4-3 with TRBJ1-2, with 8 positions matching TRBD1. V gave up 0 bases and J gave up 4 bases; unmatched junction bases: 4. The CDR3 length is 15 residues. Germline V gives CDR1 LGHNA, CDR2 YSLEER. The CDR3 protein is CASSQEGTGSYGYTF. As DNA, the CDR3 is TGCGCCAGCAGCCAAGAAGGGACAGGCTCCTATGGCTACACCTTC.

This clonotype was picked up a small number of times. The rearrangement joins TRBV7-9 to TRBJ2-2, with D possibly TRBD1 on 5 matching bases. Germline CDR1 and CDR2: SEHNR and FQNEAQ (reference sequence). Trimming took 0 bases from V and 5 from J, leaving 16 bases between them. The CDR3 is 17 residues long. CDR3 residues: CASSLAESWQGTGELFF. In DNA form, the CDR3 reads TGTGCCAGCAGCTTAGCAGAATCATGGCAGGGAACCGGGGAGCTGTTTTTT.

The chain links TRBV6-2 or TRBV6-3 to TRBJ1-2; D possibly corresponds to TRBD1 (5 bases). Trimming took 2 bases from V and 5 from J, leaving 9 bases between them. This CDR3 is 13 amino acids long. CDR1 is MNHEY and CDR2 is SVGEGT in the germline V gene. In DNA form, the CDR3 reads TGTGCCAGCAGTTACGGGGGAGGATATGGCTACACCTTC. Protein sequence: CASSYGGGYGYTF.

The sample holds a few counts of this clonotype. The chain joins TRBV7-9 to TRBJ2-1; TRBD1 matches 9 bases. V shed 6 bases, J shed 3 bases, and the junction held 18 bases outside the gene matches. Germline V lookup: CDR1 SEHNR, CDR2 FQNEAQ (reference sequence). The CDR3 is made up of 19 amino acids. CDR3 DNA sequence: TGTGCCAGCAGACATGAATACAGGGTAGGGACAGGGAGCTACAATGAGCAGTTCTTC. Translating gives CASRHEYRVGTGSYNEQFF.

The rearrangement joins TRBV20-1 to TRBJ2-1, with D unresolved. V shed 3 bases and J shed 3 bases, with 15 bases lying between them. Germline loops: CDR1 DFQATT, CDR2 SNEGSKA (reference sequence). The CDR3 consists of 15 residues. The CDR3 loop is CSASGLGMNYNEQFF. In DNA, the CDR3 is TGCAGTGCTAGTGGGTTGGGTATGAACTACAATGAGCAGTTCTTC.

This clonotype was detected only a few times. V and J are TRBV9 and TRBJ1-4; no definite D call. CDR1 and CDR2 from the germline V gene are SGDLS and YYNGEE. Trimming shortened V by 0 bases and J by 4 bases, and 4 bases separated the two germline ends. This CDR3 spans 13 amino acids. The CDR3: CASSVGSNEKLFF. CDR3 nucleotide sequence: TGTGCCAGCAGCGTAGGGAGTAATGAAAAACTGTTTTTT.

This clonotype was seen a few times. The chain employs TRBV12-3 or TRBV12-4 and TRBJ1-1; D remains ambiguous. The CDR3 extends over 13 amino acids. Trimming cost V 5 bases and J 0 bases, with 7 bases left between them. The DNA for the CDR3 is TGTGCCAGCAGTCCCTCTTTGAACACTGAAGCTTTCTTT. This encodes CASSPSLNTEAFF.

V is TRBV12-3 or TRBV12-4 and J is TRBJ2-7, with TRBD1 matching 7 bases. The CDR3 sequence is 16 residues long. V shed 6 bases and J 3 bases; nucleotides not matched to a gene: 14. Here the CDR3 DNA reads TGTGCCAGCAGCCCCAGATCGGGGCAGGGGGTCTACGAGCAGTACTTC. Translated, it gives CASSPRSGQGVYEQYF.

Here the CDR3 reads CASIGDSYEQYF. DNA of the CDR3: TGTGCCAGCATCGGGGACAGCTACGAGCAGTACTTC. The chain has TRBV7-9 and TRBJ2-7; 7 positions match TRBD1. Germline trimming cut 7 bases from V and 3 bases from J; bases unmatched to any gene: 3. The CDR3 has 12 residues. The germline V gene encodes CDR1 SEHNR and CDR2 FQNEAQ (reference sequence).

This rearrangement joins TRBV7-9 to TRBJ1-5, with D tentatively TRBD1 (5 bases). Trimming left V 1 base short and J 1 base short, with 14 bases between. The CDR3 sequence is 17 residues long. Germline-derived CDR1 and CDR2 are SEHNR and FQNEAQ (reference sequence). As DNA, the CDR3 is TGTGCCAGCAGCTTAGGGGCCGGGGGTGAAAGCAATCAGCCCCAGCATTTT. Protein product: CASSLGAGGESNQPQHF.